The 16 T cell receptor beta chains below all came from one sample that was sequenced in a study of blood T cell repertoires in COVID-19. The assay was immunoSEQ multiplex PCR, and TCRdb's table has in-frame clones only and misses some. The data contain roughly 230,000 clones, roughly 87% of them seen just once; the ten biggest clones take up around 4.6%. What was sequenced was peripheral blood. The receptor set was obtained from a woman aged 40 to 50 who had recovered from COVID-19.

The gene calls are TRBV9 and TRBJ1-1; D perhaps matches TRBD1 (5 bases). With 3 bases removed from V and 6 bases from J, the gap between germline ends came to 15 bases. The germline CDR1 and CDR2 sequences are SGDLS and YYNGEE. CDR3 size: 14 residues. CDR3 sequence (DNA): TGTGCCAGCAGCGACCCCTCCGGGGGGGCTGAAGCTTTCTTT. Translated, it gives CASSDPSGGAEAFF.

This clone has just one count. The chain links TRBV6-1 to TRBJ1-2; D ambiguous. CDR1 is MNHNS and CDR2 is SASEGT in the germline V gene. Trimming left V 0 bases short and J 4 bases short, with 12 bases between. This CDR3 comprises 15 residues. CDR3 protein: CASSEARRALYGYTF. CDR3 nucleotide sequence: TGTGCCAGCAGTGAAGCGCGGCGGGCCCTCTATGGCTACACCTTC.

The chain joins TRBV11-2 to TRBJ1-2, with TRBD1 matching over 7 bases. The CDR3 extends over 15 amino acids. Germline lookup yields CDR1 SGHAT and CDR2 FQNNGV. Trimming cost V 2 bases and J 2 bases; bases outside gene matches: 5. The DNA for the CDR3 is TGTGCCAGCAGCTTACCGGGACAGAAAAACTATGGCTACACCTTC. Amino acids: CASSLPGQKNYGYTF. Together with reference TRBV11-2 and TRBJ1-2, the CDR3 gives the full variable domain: EAGVAQSPRYKIIEKRQSVAFWCNPISGHATLYWYQQILGQGPKLLIQFQNNGVVDDSQLPKDRFSAERLKGVDSTLKIQPAKLEDSAVYLCASSLPGQKNYGYTFGSGTRLTVV.

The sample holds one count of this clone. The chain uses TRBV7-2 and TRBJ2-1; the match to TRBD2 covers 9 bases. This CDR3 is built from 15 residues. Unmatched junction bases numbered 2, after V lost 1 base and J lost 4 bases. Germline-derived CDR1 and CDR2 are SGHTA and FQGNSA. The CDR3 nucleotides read TGTGCCAGCAGCTTAGAGACTAGCGGTTACAATGAGCAGTTCTTC. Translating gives CASSLETSGYNEQFF.

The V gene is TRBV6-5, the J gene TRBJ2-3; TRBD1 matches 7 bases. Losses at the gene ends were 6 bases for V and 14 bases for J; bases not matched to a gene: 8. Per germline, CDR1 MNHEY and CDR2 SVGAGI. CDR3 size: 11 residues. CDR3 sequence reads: CASSRGQRVYF. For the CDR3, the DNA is TGTGCCAGCAGCCGGGGACAGAGGGTGTATTTT.

CDR3 nucleotide sequence: TGTGCCAGCAGTTCTGACGGACTAGCGGGAGACGAGCAGTACGTC. Protein: CASSSDGLAGDEQYV. The chain combines TRBV5-4 with TRBJ2-7; 13 nucleotides match TRBD2. The CDR3 runs 15 residues. Germline V lookup: CDR1 SGHNT, CDR2 YYREEE (reference sequence). After removal of 5 bases from V and 5 bases from J, the junction contained 7 bases not matched to a gene.

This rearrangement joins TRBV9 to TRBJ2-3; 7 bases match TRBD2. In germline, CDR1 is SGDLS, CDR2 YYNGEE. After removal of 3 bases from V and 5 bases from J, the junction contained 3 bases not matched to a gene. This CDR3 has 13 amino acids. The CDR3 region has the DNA TGTGCCAGCAGCGCGGGAGGTCGAGATACGCAGTATTTT. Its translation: CASSAGGRDTQYF.

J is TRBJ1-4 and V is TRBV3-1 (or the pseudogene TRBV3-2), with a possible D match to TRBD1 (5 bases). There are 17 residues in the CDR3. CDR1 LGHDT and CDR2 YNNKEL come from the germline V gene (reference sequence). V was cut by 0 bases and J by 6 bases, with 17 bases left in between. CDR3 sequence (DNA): TGTGCCAGCAGCCAAGATCTTTTAGGGACTGGCGATGAAAAACTGTTTTTT. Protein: CASSQDLLGTGDEKLFF.

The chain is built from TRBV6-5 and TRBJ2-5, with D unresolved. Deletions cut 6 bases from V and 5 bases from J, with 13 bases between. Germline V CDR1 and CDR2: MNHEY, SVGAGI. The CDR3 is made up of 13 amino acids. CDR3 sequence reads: CASRPNQVETQYF. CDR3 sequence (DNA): TGTGCCAGCAGACCCAATCAGGTGGAGACCCAGTACTTC.

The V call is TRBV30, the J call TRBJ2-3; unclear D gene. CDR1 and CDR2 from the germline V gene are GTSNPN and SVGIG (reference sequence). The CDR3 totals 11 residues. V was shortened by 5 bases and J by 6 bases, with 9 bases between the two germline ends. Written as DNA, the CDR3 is TGTGCCTGGGAGGAGTCCGATACGCAGTATTTT. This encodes CAWEESDTQYF.

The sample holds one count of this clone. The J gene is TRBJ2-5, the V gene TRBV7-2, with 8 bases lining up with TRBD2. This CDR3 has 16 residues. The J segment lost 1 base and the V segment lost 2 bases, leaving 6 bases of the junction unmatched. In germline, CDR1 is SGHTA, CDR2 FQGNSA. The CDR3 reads CASSLKVAGFQETQYF. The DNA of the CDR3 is TGTGCCAGCAGCTTAAAGGTAGCGGGATTCCAAGAGACCCAGTACTTC.

CDR3: CAWSALRARVFHEQYF. Written as DNA, the CDR3 is TGTGCCTGGAGCGCTTTAAGGGCCAGGGTGTTTCACGAGCAGTACTTC. The chain combines TRBV30 with TRBJ2-7; tentatively, D is TRBD1 (5 bases). The CDR3 consists of 16 residues. Germline V lookup: CDR1 GTSNPN, CDR2 SVGIG (reference sequence). Between the trimmed V and J ends, which lost 3 bases and 5 bases, there was a span of 23 bases.

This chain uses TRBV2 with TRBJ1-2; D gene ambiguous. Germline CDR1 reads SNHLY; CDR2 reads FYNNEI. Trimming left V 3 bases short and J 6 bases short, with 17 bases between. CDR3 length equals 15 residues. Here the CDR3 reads CASSDLQDILDGYTF. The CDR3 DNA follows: TGTGCCAGCAGTGATCTTCAGGATATTTTGGATGGCTACACCTTC.

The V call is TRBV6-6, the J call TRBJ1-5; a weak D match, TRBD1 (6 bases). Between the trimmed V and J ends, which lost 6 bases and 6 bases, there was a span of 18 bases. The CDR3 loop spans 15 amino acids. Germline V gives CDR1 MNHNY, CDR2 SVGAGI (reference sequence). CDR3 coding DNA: TGTGCCAGCAGGGAAGGGTGGGGGCTTGGTCAGCCCCAGCATTTT. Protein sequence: CASREGWGLGQPQHF.

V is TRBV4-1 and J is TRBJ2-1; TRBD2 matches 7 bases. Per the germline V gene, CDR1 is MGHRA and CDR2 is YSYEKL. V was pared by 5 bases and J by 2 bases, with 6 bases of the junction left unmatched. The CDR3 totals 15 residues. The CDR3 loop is CASSSPAGTYNEQFF. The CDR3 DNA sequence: TGCGCCAGCAGCTCTCCAGCGGGAACCTACAATGAGCAGTTCTTC.

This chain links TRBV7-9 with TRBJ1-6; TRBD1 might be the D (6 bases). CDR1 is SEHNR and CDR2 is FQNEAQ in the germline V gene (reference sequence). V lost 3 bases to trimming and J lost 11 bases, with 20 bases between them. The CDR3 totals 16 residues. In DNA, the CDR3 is TGTGCCAGCAGCTTTAGAAGCGGGACACCCGAGACACCCCTCCACTTT. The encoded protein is CASSFRSGTPETPLHF.